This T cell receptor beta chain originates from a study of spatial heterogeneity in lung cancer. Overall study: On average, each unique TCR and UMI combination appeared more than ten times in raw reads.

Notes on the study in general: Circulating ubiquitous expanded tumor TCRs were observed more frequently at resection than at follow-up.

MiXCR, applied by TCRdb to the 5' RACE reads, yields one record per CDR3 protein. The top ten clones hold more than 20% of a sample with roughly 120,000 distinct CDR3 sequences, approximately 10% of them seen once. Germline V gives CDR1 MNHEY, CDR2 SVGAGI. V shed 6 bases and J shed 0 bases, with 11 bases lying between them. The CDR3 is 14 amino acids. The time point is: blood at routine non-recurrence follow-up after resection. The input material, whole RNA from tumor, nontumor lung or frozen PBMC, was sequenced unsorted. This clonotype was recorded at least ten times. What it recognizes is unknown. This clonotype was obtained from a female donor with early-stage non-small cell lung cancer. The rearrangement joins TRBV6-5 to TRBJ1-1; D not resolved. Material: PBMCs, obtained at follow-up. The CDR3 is CASSPLRLNTEAFF. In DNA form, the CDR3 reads TGTGCCAGCAGCCCCTTAAGATTGAACACTGAAGCTTTCTTT.